Detailed here is one TCR beta chain. No antigen is known for it. This CDR3 spans 17 amino acids. Germline CDR1 SGHTA, CDR2 FQGNSA. Germline trimming cut 1 base from V and 8 bases from J; bases unmatched to any gene: 14. Libraries were prepared by immunoSEQ multiplex PCR; TCRdb keeps only in-frame clonotypes and omits some of them. Altogether 300,000 to 400,000 clones are present, 75% to 90% being singletons, with the ten largest covering around 4.5%. As for treatment: roughly 19 received Ad26.COV2.S at low or high dose, single or two shots; several received placebo; per-sample allocation not given. Collection of samples fell on day 63 after the first vaccine or placebo injection. An 18-55-year-old adult in Boston served as donor. The data were obtained in a study of Ad26.COV2.S vaccination and SARS-CoV-2 variants. For the study at large: Dosing was one shot or two shots 56 days apart. Study-wide results and limits: Reports say spike-specific CD8+ and CD4+ T cell responses covered substantial breadth after vaccination. Researchers cautioned that TCR breadth and depth analyses may have underestimated total T cell responses.

The chain carries TRBV7-2 and TRBJ1-2; 9 bases are a match to TRBD1. The TCR was taken from a person between 18 and 65 years old who received the Ad26.COV2.S COVID-19 vaccine or a placebo. The specimen was peripheral blood, collected in a trial of Ad26.COV2.S vaccine versus placebo. The DNA for the CDR3 is TGTGCCAGCAGCTTAGTAGGGACAGGGAGTATTTCAGCGGGCTACACCTTC. Protein product: CASSLVGTGSISAGYTF.